The 19 T cell receptor beta chains given below trace back to one sample, sequenced in a study of PD-1 blockade in mismatch repair-deficient tumors. Only in-frame clones appear in the TCRdb table, and some are missing; sequencing was by immunoSEQ multiplex PCR. The sample shows some 84,000 clones, around 85% of them seen only once. The specimen was peripheral blood, collected 12 weeks after starting pembrolizumab. The receptors were sampled from an adult with mismatch repair-deficient cancer.

CDR3 bases: TGTGCCCAAAGGGAGACCCAGTACTTC. Encoded protein: CAQRETQYF. The rearrangement uses TRBV11-2 and TRBJ2-5; unclear D gene. Germline CDR1 reads SGHAT; CDR2 reads FQNNGV. This CDR3 comprises 9 residues. Trimming took off 11 bases at V and 5 bases at J, with 6 bases between the two ends.

V usage is TRBV5-1 and J usage is TRBJ1-2; D not certain. V lost 4 bases to trimming and J lost 0 bases, with 13 bases between them. The CDR3 totals 15 residues. CDR1 is SGHRS, CDR2 YFSETQ, per germline. The CDR3 bases are TGCGCCAGCAGCCCCGACGGCGGAGCTAACTATGGCTACACCTTC. It is translated as CASSPDGGANYGYTF. The full variable domain, with the rest looked up from reference TRBV5-1 and TRBJ1-2, is KAGVTQTPRYLIKTRGQQVTLSCSPISGHRSVSWYQQTPGQGLQFLFEYFSETQRNKGNFPGRFSGRQFSNSRSEMNVSTLELGDSALYLCASSPDGGANYGYTFGSGTRLTVV.

This chain joins TRBV7-8 and TRBJ1-1, with 9 bases lining up with TRBD1. The CDR3 is 13 residues long. Trimming cost V 2 bases and J 10 bases; bases outside gene matches: 5. From germline, CDR1 is SGHVS and CDR2 FQNEAQ. The CDR3 is CASSLKGTGIAFF. CDR3 sequence (DNA): TGTGCCAGCAGCTTAAAAGGGACAGGGATAGCTTTCTTT.

V usage is TRBV6-5 and J usage is TRBJ2-7, with D perhaps TRBD2 (5 bases). V dropped 4 bases and J dropped 12 bases, with 19 bases sitting between them. This CDR3 is 13 amino acids long. Germline CDR1 is MNHEY and CDR2 is SVGAGI. CDR3 in DNA: TGTGCCAGCAGTTCCCAACTAGGCTATCCGATGTACTTC. Its translation is CASSSQLGYPMYF.

The CDR3 DNA sequence: TGTGCCAGCAGTTATCTCCGGGACTCGCCGTACGAGCAGTACTTC. This encodes CASSYLRDSPYEQYF. The chain recombines TRBV6-6 with TRBJ2-7, with a possible D match to TRBD2 (6 bases). Germline CDR1 reads MNHNY; CDR2 reads SVGAGI (reference sequence). Trimming removed 3 bases at V and 4 bases at J, with 16 bases between. The CDR3 is 15 amino acids.

The chain uses TRBV4-1 and TRBJ2-1; TRBD1 might be the D (6 bases). V was trimmed by 1 base and J by 0 bases, leaving 10 bases between them. CDR3 length: 16 residues. Looked up from germline, CDR1 is MGHRA and CDR2 is YSYEKL. CDR3 in DNA: TGCGCCAGCAGCCAAGGACAGGATGCCTCCTACAATGAGCAGTTCTTC. Its translation: CASSQGQDASYNEQFF.

The V gene is TRBV27, the J gene TRBJ1-3; D not certain. Germline V gene sequence: CDR1 MNHEY, CDR2 SMNVEV (reference sequence). Trimming removed 5 bases from V and 0 bases from J, with 11 bases in between. The CDR3 is 15 residues long. The CDR3 loop reads CASSMDGSSGNTIYF. CDR3 coding DNA: TGTGCCAGCAGTATGGACGGTAGCTCTGGAAACACCATATATTTT.

This clone was counted a single time. The chain recombines TRBV7-9 with TRBJ1-4; TRBD1 matches at 8 bases. The length of the CDR3 is 15 residues. Germline CDR1 and CDR2: SEHNR and FQNEAQ (reference sequence). With V trimmed by 1 base and J by 8 bases, 6 bases remained unmatched. CDR3: CASSLGQGSREKLFF. CDR3 coding DNA: TGTGCCAGCAGCTTAGGACAGGGGTCTAGGGAAAAACTGTTTTTT. Drawing the rest from reference TRBV7-9 and TRBJ1-4, the complete variable domain is DTGVSQNPRHKITKRGQNVTFRCDPISEHNRLYWYRQTLGQGPEFLTYFQNEAQLEKSRLLSDRFSAERPKGSFSTLEIQRTEQGDSAMYLCASSLGQGSREKLFFGSGTQLSVL.

This clone was seen once. This sequence joins TRBV4-2 and TRBJ1-2, with 7 bases fitting TRBD1. The CDR3 contains 13 residues. V gave up 4 bases and J gave up 8 bases; unmatched junction bases: 7. Germline V CDR1 and CDR2: LGHNA, YNFKEQ. The CDR3 loop is CASSPRQGRGYTF. The CDR3 DNA follows: TGTGCCAGCAGCCCCCGACAGGGCAGGGGCTACACCTTC.

The J gene is TRBJ1-2, the V gene TRBV11-2; D is unresolved. Trimming left V 1 base short and J 12 bases short, with 9 bases between. The CDR3 extends over 11 amino acids. Germline V gene data show CDR1 as SGHAT and CDR2 as FQNNGV. The CDR3 nucleotides are TGTGCCAGCAGCTTAGTACCCGCGCACACCTTC. This encodes CASSLVPAHTF.

This clone was counted a single time. The chain uses TRBV27 and TRBJ2-7; D is possibly TRBD1 or TRBD2 (5 bases each). The V gene lost 5 bases and the J gene lost 3 bases, with 17 bases spanning the gap. CDR3 length: 15 amino acids. CDR1 is MNHEY and CDR2 is SMNVEV in the germline V gene (reference sequence). The CDR3 protein is CASSLGTGYHYEQYF. The DNA of the CDR3 is TGTGCCAGCAGTCTAGGGACGGGATACCACTACGAGCAGTACTTC.

V usage is TRBV7-2 and J usage is TRBJ2-2, with D uncertain. The germline V gene encodes CDR1 SGHTA and CDR2 FQGNSA. V lost 5 bases, J lost 8 bases, and 9 bases lay in between. CDR3 length: 12 residues. CDR3 DNA: TGTGCCAGCAGCCCCCTCATAGGGGAGCTGTTTTTT. Protein: CASSPLIGELFF.

In this sample, this clone turned up a few times. The gene calls are TRBV7-9 and TRBJ2-7; 8 nucleotides align to TRBD2. V lost 7 bases to trimming and J lost 3 bases; unmatched junction nucleotides: 5. Per the germline V gene, CDR1 is SEHNR and CDR2 is FQNEAQ (reference sequence). The CDR3 has 13 residues. The DNA for the CDR3 is TGTGCCAGCACCCGAGCGGGAGTCTACGAGCAGTACTTC. This translates into CASTRAGVYEQYF.

CDR3: CASSPDRTTYGYTF. The CDR3, as DNA: TGTGCCAGCAGCCCGGACAGGACTACTTATGGCTACACCTTC. The V call is TRBV5-4, the J call TRBJ1-2; 7 bases match TRBD1. Germline CDR1 SGHNT, CDR2 YYREEE (reference sequence). After removal of 4 bases from V and 5 bases from J, the junction contained 8 bases not matched to a gene. This CDR3 has 14 residues.

This rearrangement joins TRBV5-1 to TRBJ2-7; 8 bases are a match to TRBD1. The CDR3 covers 15 residues. Germline CDR1 and CDR2: SGHRS and YFSETQ. Unmatched junction bases numbered 5, after V lost 0 bases and J lost 3 bases. The CDR3 nucleotides are TGCGCCAGCAGCTTGGCCCCAGGGGGCAACTACGAGCAGTACTTC. Encoded protein: CASSLAPGGNYEQYF. Full variable domain (missing parts from reference TRBV5-1 and TRBJ2-7): KAGVTQTPRYLIKTRGQQVTLSCSPISGHRSVSWYQQTPGQGLQFLFEYFSETQRNKGNFPGRFSGRQFSNSRSEMNVSTLELGDSALYLCASSLAPGGNYEQYFGPGTRLTVT.

The DNA of the CDR3 is TGTGCCAGCAGTTTCAGCGGGGGACTAGCGGGAGCGGATGACTTCTATGAGCAGTTCTTC. Translation gives CASSFSGGLAGADDFYEQFF. The chain recombines TRBV27 with TRBJ2-1; 14 bases are shared with TRBD2. The CDR3 is 20 amino acids. The J segment lost 8 bases and the V segment lost 3 bases, leaving 18 bases of the junction unmatched. Germline V gene lookup returns CDR1 MNHEY and CDR2 SMNVEV (reference sequence).

The chain employs TRBV9 and TRBJ2-3, with 9 nucleotides matching TRBD1. The germline CDR1 and CDR2 sequences are SGDLS and YYNGEE. This CDR3 has 15 amino acids. V shed 3 bases and J 4 bases; nucleotides not matched to a gene: 6. This CDR3 is CASSGDRVSPDTQYF. CDR3 nucleotides: TGTGCCAGCAGCGGGGACAGGGTTAGCCCAGATACGCAGTATTTT.

This chain uses TRBV11-3 with TRBJ2-5; 8 nucleotides match TRBD1. Gene TRBJ2-7 matches the end of the DNA better, so the J call may be wrong. The CDR3 is made up of 12 amino acids. Germline lookup yields CDR1 SGHNT and CDR2 YENEEA. Written as DNA, the CDR3 is TGTGCCAGCAGCAGGACAGGGTACGAGCAGTACTTC. Its translation is CASSRTGYEQYF.

V usage is TRBV4-2 and J usage is TRBJ2-7; weak D call: TRBD1 (6 bases). V gave up 5 bases and J gave up 4 bases, with 15 bases separating them. The CDR3 length is 14 residues. Germline CDR1 and CDR2: LGHNA and YNFKEQ. CDR3 sequence reads: CASSLGGRGYEQYF. CDR3 DNA: TGTGCCAGCAGCTTGGGTGGCAGGGGTTACGAGCAGTACTTC.